The next 18 T cell receptor beta chains were all read from a single sample in a study of siplizumab effects on memory and regulatory T cells. Using immunoSEQ multiplex PCR, the repertoire was profiled, and TCRdb retains in-frame clones only, with some absent. The repertoire holds more than 85,000 clones, with 94% as singletons. Input material: Tregs sorted from blood. The receptor source for this set is a human donor in good health.

This chain links TRBV5-1 with TRBJ2-1, with D hard to call. The CDR3 consists of 18 residues. The germline CDR1 and CDR2 sequences are SGHRS and YFSETQ. Deletions cut 4 bases from V and 4 bases from J, with 24 bases between. This CDR3 is CASSHPLKAELKYNEQFF. As DNA, the CDR3 is TGCGCCAGCAGCCACCCTTTAAAGGCGGAGCTCAAGTACAATGAGCAGTTCTTC.

The chain joins TRBV6-1 to TRBJ2-7; no clear D. Germline values: CDR1 MNHNS, CDR2 SASEGT. Trimming shortened V by 3 bases and J by 13 bases, and 28 bases separated the two germline ends. The CDR3 loop spans 16 amino acids. The chain's CDR3 is CASSEEFGRGVLMTYF. For the CDR3, the DNA is TGTGCCAGCAGTGAGGAATTTGGGCGTGGAGTCCTGATGACCTACTTC.

The gene calls are TRBV7-9 and TRBJ2-7, with D maybe TRBD1 (6 bases). Per the germline V gene, CDR1 is SEHNR and CDR2 is FQNEAQ (reference sequence). V lost 3 bases, J lost 6 bases, and 18 bases lay in between. There are 15 residues in the CDR3. DNA for the CDR3: TGTGCCAGCAGCTTCTTACAGGGCTTGAGCGGCGAGCAGTACTTC. Encoded protein: CASSFLQGLSGEQYF.

The genes are TRBV10-3 and TRBJ2-7; weak D call: TRBD2 (6 bases). CDR1 and CDR2 (germline): ENHRY, SYGVKD. This CDR3 has 16 amino acids. V dropped 1 base and J dropped 2 bases, with 15 bases sitting between them. The CDR3 nucleotides are TGTGCCATCAGTGAGTTGTCGGGAGAATCCCCCTACGAGCAGTACTTC. Protein: CAISELSGESPYEQYF.

The chain is built from TRBV7-6 and TRBJ2-2; 9 nucleotides line up with TRBD2. Losses at the gene ends were 5 bases for V and 7 bases for J; bases not matched to a gene: 5. The germline gives CDR1 SGHVS, CDR2 FNYEAQ. This CDR3 comprises 14 residues. The CDR3 loop is CASSRSGRVGELFF. The CDR3 DNA is TGTGCCAGCAGCCGTAGCGGGAGAGTCGGGGAGCTGTTTTTT.

V usage is TRBV2 and J usage is TRBJ1-1; D is ambiguous. CDR1 is SNHLY, CDR2 FYNNEI, per germline. The V end lost 3 bases, the J end lost 10 bases, and 15 bases lay between the germline ends. The CDR3 covers 13 residues. The CDR3 DNA follows: TGTGCCAGCAGTGAGCGAGCAGGATCTAGAGCTTTCTTT. Protein sequence: CASSERAGSRAFF.

The V gene is TRBV5-1, the J gene TRBJ2-5; D is possibly TRBD2 (5 bases). CDR1 SGHRS and CDR2 YFSETQ come from the germline V gene. V dropped 1 base and J dropped 5 bases, with 12 bases sitting between them. The CDR3 runs 14 residues. CDR3 residues: CASSLQLAAETQYF. The CDR3 coding sequence is TGCGCCAGCAGCTTGCAGCTAGCCGCGGAGACCCAGTACTTC.

This chain joins TRBV11-3 and TRBJ1-1; no definite D call. Germline-derived CDR1 and CDR2 are SGHNT and YENEEA. V was cut by 1 base and J by 8 bases, with 11 bases left in between. This CDR3 has 13 residues. In DNA form, the CDR3 reads TGTGCCAGCAGCTTAGTCTACGAAGCAGAAGCTTTCTTT. Residues: CASSLVYEAEAFF. The full variable domain, in which reference TRBV11-3 and TRBJ1-1 provide the parts outside the CDR3, is EAGVVQSPRYKIIEKKQPVAFWCNPISGHNTLYWYLQNLGQGPELLIRYENEEAVDDSQLPKDRFSAERLKGVDSTLKIQPAELGDSAVYLCASSLVYEAEAFFGQGTRLTVV.

The V gene is TRBV9, the J gene TRBJ2-2; 15 positions agree with TRBD2. The junction had 1 base not matched to a gene; V was cut back by 3 bases and J by 7 bases. This CDR3 contains 15 residues. The germline gives CDR1 SGDLS, CDR2 YYNGEE. The CDR3 sequence: CASSGTSGRGGELFF. Here the CDR3 DNA reads TGTGCCAGCAGCGGGACTAGCGGGAGGGGCGGGGAGCTGTTTTTT. Combining the CDR3 with reference TRBV9 and TRBJ2-2 gives the whole variable domain DSGVTQTPKHLITATGQRVTLRCSPRSGDLSVYWYQQSLDQGLQFLIQYYNGEERAKGNILERFSAQQFPDLHSELNLSSLELGDSALYFCASSGTSGRGGELFFGEGSRLTVL.

This rearrangement joins TRBV4-2 to TRBJ1-1; D possibly corresponds to TRBD1 (5 bases). Germline values: CDR1 LGHNA, CDR2 YNFKEQ. This CDR3 has 16 amino acids. V was trimmed by 3 bases and J by 6 bases, leaving 20 bases between them. The chain's CDR3 is CASSHSGGGIMAEAFF. CDR3 nucleotides: TGTGCCAGCAGCCACTCTGGGGGGGGTATTATGGCTGAAGCTTTCTTT.

The chain combines TRBV7-6 with TRBJ2-1; TRBD2 matches at 10 bases. The V gene end was trimmed by 4 bases and the J gene end by 9 bases; junction bases not matched to a gene: 15. Germline V CDR1 and CDR2: SGHVS, FNYEAQ. The CDR3 covers 17 residues. The CDR3 bases are TGTGCCAGCAGCTCAGGCCTCCCAGCGGGAGGGCAGGGTGAGCAGTTCTTC. Protein product: CASSSGLPAGGQGEQFF.

The J gene is TRBJ2-6, the V gene TRBV5-6; TRBD2 matches at 7 bases. Germline lookup yields CDR1 SGHDT and CDR2 YYEEEE. V shed 0 bases, J shed 2 bases, and the junction held 2 bases outside the gene matches. The CDR3 runs to 16 residues. CDR3 bases: TGTGCCAGCAGCTTGGTGGGAGGGGCTGGGGCCAACGTCCTGACTTTC. Protein: CASSLVGGAGANVLTF.

The chain has TRBV5-6 and TRBJ1-2; the D gene is possibly TRBD1 (6 bases). Germline values: CDR1 SGHDT, CDR2 YYEEEE. The V end lost 5 bases, the J end lost 7 bases, and 21 bases lay between the germline ends. This CDR3 has 15 amino acids. The CDR3, as DNA: TGTGCCAGCAGTACATGGGCCCGGGACAAGGCTGGCTACACCTTC. It yields the protein CASSTWARDKAGYTF.

This chain's CDR3 is CASSPIQLVTDTQYF. The DNA for the CDR3 is TGTGCCAGCAGCCCCATCCAACTAGTGACAGATACGCAGTATTTT. The V and J genes are TRBV7-9 and TRBJ2-3, with a possible D match to TRBD2 (5 bases). Between the trimmed V and J ends, which lost 5 bases and 3 bases, there was a span of 15 bases. This CDR3 is 15 amino acids long. From germline, CDR1 is SEHNR and CDR2 FQNEAQ (reference sequence).

This CDR3 reads CASSDRTATEAFF. In nucleotides, the CDR3 is TGTGCCAGCAGTGATCGGACAGCCACTGAAGCTTTCTTT. This chain connects TRBV6-1 to TRBJ1-1, with a possible D match to TRBD1 (6 bases). Trimming left V 3 bases short and J 4 bases short, with 9 bases between. The CDR3 is made up of 13 amino acids. The germline V gene has CDR1 MNHNS and CDR2 SASEGT.

The V call is TRBV7-9, the J call TRBJ2-5; D is uncertain. Germline-derived CDR1 and CDR2 are SEHNR and FQNEAQ (reference sequence). The CDR3 contains 16 residues. V lost 2 bases and J 3 bases, leaving 16 bases between the germline ends. As DNA, the CDR3 is TGTGCCAGCAGCTTATGGTTGACGGCAACCAAAGAGACCCAGTACTTC. Amino acid sequence: CASSLWLTATKETQYF.

The J gene is TRBJ2-1, the V gene TRBV27; D call uncertain. This CDR3 is 12 amino acids long. Looked up from germline, CDR1 is MNHEY and CDR2 is SMNVEV (reference sequence). V was clipped by 2 bases and J by 6 bases, with 5 bases between them. The CDR3 loop reads CASSLVRNEQFF. The CDR3 bases are TGTGCCAGCAGTTTAGTACGCAATGAGCAGTTCTTC.

This clone has only a few counts. This chain links TRBV15 with TRBJ1-5; perhaps TRBD1 as D (5 bases). Germline V CDR1 and CDR2: LNHNV, YYDKDF (reference sequence). The V end lost 0 bases, the J end lost 6 bases, and 9 bases lay between the germline ends. The CDR3 runs 14 residues. CDR3 region: CATSRERGSQPQHF. CDR3 DNA sequence: TGTGCCACCAGCAGAGAGAGGGGTTCTCAGCCCCAGCATTTT.